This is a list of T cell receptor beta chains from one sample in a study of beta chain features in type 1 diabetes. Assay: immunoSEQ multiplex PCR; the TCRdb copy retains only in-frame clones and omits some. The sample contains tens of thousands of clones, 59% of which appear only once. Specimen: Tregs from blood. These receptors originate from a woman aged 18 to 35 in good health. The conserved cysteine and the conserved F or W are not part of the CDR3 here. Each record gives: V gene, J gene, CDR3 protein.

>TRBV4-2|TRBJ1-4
ASSQDAVNEKLF
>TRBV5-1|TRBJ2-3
ASSQDIRGDTQY
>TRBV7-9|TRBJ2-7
ASSFTAAYEQY
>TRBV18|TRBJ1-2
ASSPQEDGYT
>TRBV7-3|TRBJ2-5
ASSPGQLTQY
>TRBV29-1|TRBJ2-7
SVAVGTASYEQY
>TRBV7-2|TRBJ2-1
ASSLAGLVVNEQF
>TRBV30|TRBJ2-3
AWRNPSGTDTQY
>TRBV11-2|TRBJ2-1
ASSLDRGNEQF
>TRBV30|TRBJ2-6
AWSVLSWAGANVLT
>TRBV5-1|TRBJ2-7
ASSLIYLGDSEQY
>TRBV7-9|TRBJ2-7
ASSLNEGAGGEQY
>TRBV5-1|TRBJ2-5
ASSLAGTSGGGYQETQY
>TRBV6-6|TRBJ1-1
ASTAQGYTEAF
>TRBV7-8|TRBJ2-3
ASSLSSSSDTQY
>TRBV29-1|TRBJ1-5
SVAGQYNQPQH
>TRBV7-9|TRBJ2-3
ASSKASGPQADTQY
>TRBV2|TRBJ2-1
ASAPTGLAENNEQF
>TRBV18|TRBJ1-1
ASSPGAGGPLGTEAF
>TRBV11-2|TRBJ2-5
ASSRDRAQETQY
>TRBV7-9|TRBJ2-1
ASSKSGNVQF
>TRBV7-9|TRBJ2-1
ASEVSSYNEQF
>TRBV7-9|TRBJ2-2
ASSQGLGNTGELF
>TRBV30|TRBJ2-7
AWSVQGPDEQY
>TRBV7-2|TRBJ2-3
ASSTRLAGGRTDTQY
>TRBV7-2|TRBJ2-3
ASSRRNSGSPDTQY
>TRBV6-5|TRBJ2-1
ASRQSSYNEQF
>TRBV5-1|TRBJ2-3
ASSFTGGGGDTQY
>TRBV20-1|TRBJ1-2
SASTGP
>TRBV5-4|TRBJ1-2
ASSGKKQGAANDYT
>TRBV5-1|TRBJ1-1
ASTGRDTEAF
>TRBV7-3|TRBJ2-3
ASSLNQLTDTQY
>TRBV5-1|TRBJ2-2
ASSSQYTGELF
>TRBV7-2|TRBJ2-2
ASSLPPTGELF
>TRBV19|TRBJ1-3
ASSWDMSGNTIY
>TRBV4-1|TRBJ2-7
ASSRPGALSSYEQY
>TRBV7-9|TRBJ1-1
ASSVGGGLNTEAF
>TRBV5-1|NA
ASSLGQVGYEQY
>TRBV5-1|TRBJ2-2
ASSPIRGKDTGELF
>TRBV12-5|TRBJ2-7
ASGLAHEQY
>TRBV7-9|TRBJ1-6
ASSLARETGGAGSPLH
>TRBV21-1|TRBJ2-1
ASTPQF
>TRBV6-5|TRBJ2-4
ASSYSTGAGQYIQY
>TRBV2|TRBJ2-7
ASSEGRGGEQY
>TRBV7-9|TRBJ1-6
ASALGVYNSPLH
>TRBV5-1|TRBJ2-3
ASSSTSGGASDTQY